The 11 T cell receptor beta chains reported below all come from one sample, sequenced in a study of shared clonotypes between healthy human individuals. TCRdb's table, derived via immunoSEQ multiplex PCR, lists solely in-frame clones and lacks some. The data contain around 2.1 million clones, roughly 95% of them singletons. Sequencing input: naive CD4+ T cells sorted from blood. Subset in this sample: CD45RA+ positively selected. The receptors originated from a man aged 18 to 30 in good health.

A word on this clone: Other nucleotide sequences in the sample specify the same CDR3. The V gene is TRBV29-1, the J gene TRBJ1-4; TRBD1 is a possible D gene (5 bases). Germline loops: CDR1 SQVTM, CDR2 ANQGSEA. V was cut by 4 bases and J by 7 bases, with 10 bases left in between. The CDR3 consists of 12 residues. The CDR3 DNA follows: TGCAGCGTTGGGGGCGTGGGTGAAAAACTGTTTTTT. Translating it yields CSVGGVGEKLFF. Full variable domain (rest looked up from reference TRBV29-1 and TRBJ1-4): SAVISQKPSRDICQRGTSLTIQCQVDSQVTMMFWYRQQPGQSLTLIATANQGSEATYESGFVIDKFPISRPNLTFSTLTVSNMSPEDSSIYLCSVGGVGEKLFFGSGTQLSVL.

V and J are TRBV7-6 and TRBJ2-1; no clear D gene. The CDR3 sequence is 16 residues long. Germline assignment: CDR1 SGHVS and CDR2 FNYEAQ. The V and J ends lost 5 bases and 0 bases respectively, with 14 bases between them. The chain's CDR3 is CASSRLFASSYNEQFF. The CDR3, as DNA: TGTGCCAGCAGCCGCCTCTTTGCCAGCTCCTACAATGAGCAGTTCTTC. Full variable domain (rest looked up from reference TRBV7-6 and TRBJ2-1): GAGVSQSPRYKVTKRGQDVALRCDPISGHVSLYWYRQALGQGPEFLTYFNYEAQQDKSGLPNDRFSAERPEGSISTLTIQRTEQRDSAMYRCASSRLFASSYNEQFFGPGTRLTVL.

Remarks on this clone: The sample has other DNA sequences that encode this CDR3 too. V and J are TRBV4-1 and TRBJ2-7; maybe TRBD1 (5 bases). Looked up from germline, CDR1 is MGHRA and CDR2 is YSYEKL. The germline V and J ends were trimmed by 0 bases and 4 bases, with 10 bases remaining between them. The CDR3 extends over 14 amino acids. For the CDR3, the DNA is TGCGCCAGCAGCCAAGATCCTCGGACATACGAGCAGTACTTC. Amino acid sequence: CASSQDPRTYEQYF.

The CDR3 reads CASSYTRDKNTEAFF. Here the CDR3 DNA reads TGTGCCAGCAGTTACACCCGGGACAAGAACACTGAAGCTTTCTTT. This sequence joins TRBV6-5 and TRBJ1-1; D is possibly TRBD1 (6 bases). The CDR3 runs 15 residues. The V end lost 2 bases, the J end lost 1 base, and 11 bases lay between the germline ends. Germline V gene lookup returns CDR1 MNHEY and CDR2 SVGAGI.

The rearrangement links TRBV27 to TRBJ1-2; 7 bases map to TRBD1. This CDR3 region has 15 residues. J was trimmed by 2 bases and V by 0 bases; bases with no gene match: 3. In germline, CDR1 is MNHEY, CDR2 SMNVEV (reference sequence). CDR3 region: CASSLSLGQNYGYTF. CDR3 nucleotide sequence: TGTGCCAGCAGTTTATCGTTGGGACAGAACTATGGCTACACCTTC.

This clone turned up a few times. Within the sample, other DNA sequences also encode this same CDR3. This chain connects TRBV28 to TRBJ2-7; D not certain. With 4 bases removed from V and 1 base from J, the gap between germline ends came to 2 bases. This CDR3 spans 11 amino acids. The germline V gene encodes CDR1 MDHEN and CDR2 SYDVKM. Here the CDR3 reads CASSYSYEQYF. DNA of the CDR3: TGTGCCAGCAGTTATTCCTACGAGCAGTACTTC.

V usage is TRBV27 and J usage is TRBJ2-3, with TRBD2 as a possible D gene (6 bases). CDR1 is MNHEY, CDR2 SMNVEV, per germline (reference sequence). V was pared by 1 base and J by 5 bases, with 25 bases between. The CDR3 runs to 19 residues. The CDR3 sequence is CASSLYPHRLGLSQDTQYF. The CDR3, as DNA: TGTGCCAGCAGTTTATATCCCCATCGACTGGGACTGTCACAAGATACGCAGTATTTT.

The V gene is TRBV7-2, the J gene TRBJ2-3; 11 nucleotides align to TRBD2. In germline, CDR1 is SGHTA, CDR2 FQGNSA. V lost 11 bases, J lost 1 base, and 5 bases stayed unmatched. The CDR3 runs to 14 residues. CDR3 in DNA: TGTGCCGGGGCTAGCGGGGGGCGCACAGATACGCAGTATTTT. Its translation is CAGASGGRTDTQYF.

CDR3 DNA: TGTGCCAGCAGTCCAACCGGGGGGCGCTTTGGATTAAAACTGGTTGGAGAGTTGAACACTGAAGCTTTCTTT. It codes for CASSPTGGRFGLKLVGELNTEAFF. This chain uses TRBV28 with TRBJ1-1; D might be TRBD1 (6 bases). Germline loops: CDR1 MDHEN, CDR2 SYDVKM. The CDR3 runs 24 residues. V shed 5 bases and J shed 0 bases, with 40 bases lying between them.

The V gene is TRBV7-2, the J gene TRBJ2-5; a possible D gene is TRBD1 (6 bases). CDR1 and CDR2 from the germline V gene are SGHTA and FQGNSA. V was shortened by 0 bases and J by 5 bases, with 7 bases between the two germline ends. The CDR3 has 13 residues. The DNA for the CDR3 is TGTGCCAGCAGCTTAGCGCAGGGGGAGACCCAGTACTTC. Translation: CASSLAQGETQYF.

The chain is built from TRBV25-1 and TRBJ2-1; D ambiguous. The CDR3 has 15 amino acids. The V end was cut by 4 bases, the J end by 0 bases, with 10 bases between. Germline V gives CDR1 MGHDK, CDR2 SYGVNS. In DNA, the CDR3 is TGTGCCAGCAGTGGAAGGACGGGCTCCTACAATGAGCAGTTCTTC. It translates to CASSGRTGSYNEQFF.